The 4 T cell receptor beta chains reported below all come from one sample, sequenced in a study of cytomegalovirus exposure and HLA in healthy donors. The PCR used 60 Vbeta and 13 Jbeta primers. Clones were sequenced by immunoSEQ multiplex PCR, and TCRdb holds only the in-frame ones, with some missing. Here the sample spans under 75,000 clones, around 68% being singletons. Sequencing was performed on PBMCs. The receptors were sampled from a man between 35 and 55 years old in good health and CMV-seropositive.

The rearrangement uses TRBV21-1 and TRBJ2-1; the table gives TRBD2 as D, unverified against the DNA. TRBV21-1 is given as a pseudogene. CDR3 length equals 16 residues. The DNA for the CDR3 is TGTGCCAGCAGCACACGGGACTACCTTACCTACAATGAGCAGTTCTTC. It is translated as CASSTRDYLTYNEQFF.

This chain joins TRBV9 and TRBJ1-4; 10 nucleotides agree with TRBD1. The CDR3 contains 15 residues. Germline V lookup: CDR1 SGDLS, CDR2 YYNGEE. Trimming at V came to 0 bases and at J to 5 bases, leaving 1 base not matched to a gene. The CDR3, as DNA: TGTGCCAGCAGCGTAGGGACAGGGGGGAATGAAAAACTGTTTTTT. Translated: CASSVGTGGNEKLFF.

The CDR3 loop is CASSVEGSGGADTQYF. In DNA, the CDR3 is TGTGCCAGCAGCGTAGAGGGGAGCGGGGGGGCAGATACGCAGTATTTT. The chain carries TRBV9 and TRBJ2-3, with 10 bases matching TRBD2. From germline, CDR1 is SGDLS and CDR2 YYNGEE. The CDR3 extends over 16 amino acids. J gave up 4 bases and V 0 bases, and 5 bases lay outside the gene matches.

The chain joins TRBV5-8 to TRBJ2-3; D unclear. This CDR3 contains 15 residues. CDR1 is SGHTS and CDR2 is YDEGEE in the germline V gene. V was cut by 0 bases and J by 5 bases, with 13 bases left in between. The CDR3 DNA reads TGTGCCAGCAGCTTGGCCGCCTCGCGCGGAGATACGCAGTATTTT. Protein: CASSLAASRGDTQYF.